This TCR beta chain was observed in a study of neurological immune-mediated disorders (dated by TCRdb to the late 2010s). Background on the whole study: The study compared peripheral blood TCR-beta repertoires of HTLV-I-associated myelopathy (HAM/TSP) patients, multiple sclerosis patients and healthy controls using UMI-based sequencing. Alongside PBMC samples, the set of fewer than 110 TCR-beta libraries contained longitudinal samples, technical triplicates, and paired CD4+ and CD8+ T-cell subsets that had been sorted. Of the approximately 70 subjects in the cohort, some 15 were HAM/TSP patients, about 34 were multiple sclerosis patients, and around 20 were healthy controls. Longitudinal HAM/TSP and healthy donors had 3 time-points each (about 3-40 month intervals).

Results and caveats for the whole study, not just this receptor: TCR clonal expansion was highest in HAM/TSP patients and lowest in MS patients, with MS patients falling below even healthy controls. No identical CDR3 amino acid sequences were found to be shared among expanded clones across subjects, suggesting that TCR-beta repertoires were private in all groups.

The sample's time point, from its label and the paper: longitudinal time-point 2. For the unsorted PBMC libraries, 2 million PBMCs were stored in RNAlater at -80 degrees C until RNA extraction and were used to generate the libraries. Peripheral blood was subjected to Ficoll-Hypaque density gradient centrifugation to isolate PBMCs, which were then cryopreserved in liquid nitrogen. cDNA was synthesized by template-switch 5'RACE using a primer carrying a 10-nucleotide random unique molecular identifier by which each TCR transcript was tagged. Every sequencing run covered 15-18 subjects and yielded more than 160 million TCR-beta sequences. The RNeasy kit was used for extraction of total RNA. TCR-beta VDJ regions were amplified with primers for the TCR constant region and the 5'RACE anchor, using the KAPA Real-time Library Amplification kit. Sample indexes and Illumina adaptors were added in a first PCR, after which library yield was increased in a second PCR. After Ampure bead purification, the TCR product of roughly 650 bp was size-selected on a 2% E-gel SizeSelection system. Before pooling, library quality was assessed on a Bioanalyzer, concentration was determined with Qubit, and library quantification was performed with the Kapa Library Quantification kit. Paired-end 2 x 150 bp sequencing of the libraries was performed on an Illumina HiSeq 2500. To increase sequence diversity, about 25-31% phiX was spiked into each library pool. In the authors' own workflow: The quality-filtered reads were processed with the UMI-based MiGEC pipeline, whose error correction step removed more than 90% of the raw TCR sequences. VDJ genes were aligned to IMGT germline references, and each clonotype was defined by a unique CDR3 amino acid sequence together with V-J genes. Clonal expansion, Shannon diversity, and CDR3 relatedness (CalcPairwiseDistances, ClusterSamples) were evaluated with VDJtools, and phylogenetic trees were built with CLCbio workbench. Expanded clones were defined as having at least 8 unique UMIs, based on coefficient-of-variation modelling across technical triplicates. TCRdb trimmed public reads at Q25 via fastp, called clones via MiXCR and kept in-frame beta chains. Each entry is one CDR3 protein sequence, shown with its most common DNA and genes. These V and J calls are TCRdb output, not the study's own analysis. The sample table records tens of thousands of distinct CDR3 sequences; 13% of these occur just once. Just under 5% of the sample comes from the top ten.

CDR1 SGHTA and CDR2 FQGNSA are derived from the germline V gene. At the junction V is shortened by 1 base and J by 4 bases; bases outside the gene matches: 1. Including the terminal cysteine and phenylalanine, the CDR3 comprises 15 residues. Only the CDR3 region is kept as DNA, spanning 45 bases read in frame from base 1. At least ten counts were recorded for this clonotype. Its antigen is not yet known. Base qualities are missing; no much larger clone stands one base away. The TCR sequence derives from a female donor with HTLV-1-associated myelopathy (HAM/TSP). This chain joins TRBV7-2 to TRBJ2-4, with 10 middle bases fitting TRBD2. Sequencing input: PBMCs. The DNA is TGTGCCAGCAGCTTAGTAGCGGGGGGAAAAAACATTCAGTACTTC. Its protein reads: CASSLVAGGKNIQYF.